In its sample, the clone carrying this TCR beta chain is medium-sized. The ends lost 5 bases at V and 0 bases at J; junction bases unmatched: 4. CDR3 size: 15 residues. Germline CDR1 and CDR2: SGHTA and FQGTGA. TCRdb's table, derived via immunoSEQ multiplex PCR, lists solely in-frame clones and lacks some. The sample gives 110,000 or so clones, approximately 90% of which show up once; 8% to 8.5% is in the top ten. This sample is drawn from a study of blood T cell repertoires in COVID-19. Study summary: The cDNA or gDNA used as material had been derived from T cells, B-cell-depleted T cells, or PBMCs.

The source material was peripheral blood. The receptor was isolated from a woman between 65 and 79 years old who had recovered from COVID-19. The chain is built from TRBV7-3 and TRBJ2-3; 8 positions match TRBD2. CDR3 bases: TGTGCCAGCAGCCGACTAGCGCACAGCACAGATACGCAGTATTTT. Translation: CASSRLAHSTDTQYF.